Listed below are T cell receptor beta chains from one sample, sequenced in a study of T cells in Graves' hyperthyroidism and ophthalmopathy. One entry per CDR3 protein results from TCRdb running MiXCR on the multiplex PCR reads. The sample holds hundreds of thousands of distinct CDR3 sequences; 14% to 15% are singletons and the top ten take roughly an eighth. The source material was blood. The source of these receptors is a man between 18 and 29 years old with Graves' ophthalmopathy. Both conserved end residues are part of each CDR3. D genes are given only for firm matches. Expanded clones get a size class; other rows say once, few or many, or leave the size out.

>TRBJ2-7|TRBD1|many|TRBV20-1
TGCAGTGCTAGTTCCGGGACAGGGTCCTACGAGCAGTACTTC
CSASSGTGSYEQYF
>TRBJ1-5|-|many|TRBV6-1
TGTGCCAGCAGTGAATGGGGGGCGAACCAGCCCCAGCATTTT
CASSEWGANQPQHF
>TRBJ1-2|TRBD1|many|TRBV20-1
TGCAGTGCTATCCACTTACGACAGGGGGAAGGTTATGGCTACACCTTC
CSAIHLRQGEGYGYTF
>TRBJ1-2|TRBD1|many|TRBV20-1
TGCAGTGCCCCGACAGGGGGTAGTAACTATGGCTACACCTTC
CSAPTGGSNYGYTF
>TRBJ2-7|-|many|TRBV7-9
TGTGCCAGCAGCTTTCGGGCTTACGAGCAGTACTTC
CASSFRAYEQYF
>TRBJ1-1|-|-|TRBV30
TGTGCCTTTATCGCGGGGGGGGCTTTCTTT
CAFIAGGAFF
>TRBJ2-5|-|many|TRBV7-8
TGTGCCAGCAGCCCCTTAGAGACCCAGTACTTC
CASSPLETQYF
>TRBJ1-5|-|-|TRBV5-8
TGTGCCAGCAGCTTGAGGGGATATAGCAATCAGCCCCAGCATTTT
CASSLRGYSNQPQHF
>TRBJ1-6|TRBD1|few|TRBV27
TGTGCCAGCAGTTTATTCAGGGGGGGAAATTCACCCCTCCACTTT
CASSLFRGGNSPLHF
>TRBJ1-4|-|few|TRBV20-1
TGCAGTGCTAGAGACACCGGGACCTCCAATGGAAAACTGTTTTTT
CSARDTGTSNGKLFF
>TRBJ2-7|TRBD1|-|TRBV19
TGTGCCACCCAGGGGGCGGCCTACGAGCAGTACTTC
CATQGAAYEQYF
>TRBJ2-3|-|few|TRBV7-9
TGTGCCAGCAGCCCACGACACCGAGATACGCAGTATTTT
CASSPRHRDTQYF
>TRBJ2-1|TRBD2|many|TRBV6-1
TGTGCCAGCAGTGAAACTAGCGGGGGGGCGGGGGAGCAGTTCTTC
CASSETSGGAGEQFF
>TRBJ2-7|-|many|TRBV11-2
TGTGCCAGCAGCTTAAGTGACTCCTACGAGCAGTACTTC
CASSLSDSYEQYF
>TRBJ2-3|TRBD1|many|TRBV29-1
TGCAGCGTTGCGATTCTGGCTAGCCGGACAGGAGATACGCAGTATTTT
CSVAILASRTGDTQYF
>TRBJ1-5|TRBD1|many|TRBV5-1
TGCGCCAGCAGCTTGGGGGGACAGGGGATAGAGCCCCAGCATTTT
CASSLGGQGIEPQHF
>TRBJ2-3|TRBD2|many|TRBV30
TGTGCCTGGAGTGTAGGACTAGCGGGAGGGCCTACAGATACGCAGTATTTT
CAWSVGLAGGPTDTQYF
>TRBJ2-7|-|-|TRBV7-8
TGTGCCAGCAGCTTAGCTCCTCGCAGGTCCCCCTACGAGCAGTACTTC
CASSLAPRRSPYEQYF
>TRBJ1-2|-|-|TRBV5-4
TGTGCCAGCAGCATGGACGGTGCTTACTATGGCTACACCTTC
CASSMDGAYYGYTF
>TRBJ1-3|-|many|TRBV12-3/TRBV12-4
TGTGCCAGCAGTTTAGTTTCAGGCTCTGGAAACACCATATATTTT
CASSLVSGSGNTIYF
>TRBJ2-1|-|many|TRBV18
TGTGCCAGCTCACCGCCCTTTTCCTACAATGAGCAGTTCTTC
CASSPPFSYNEQFF
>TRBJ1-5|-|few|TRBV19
TGTGCCAGTAGTAAAGGTTTTCAGCCCCAGCATTTT
CASSKGFQPQHF
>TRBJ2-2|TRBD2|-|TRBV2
TGTGCCAGCAGTGATCGCGGGGGGGCTATCGGGGAGCTGTTTTTT
CASSDRGGAIGELFF
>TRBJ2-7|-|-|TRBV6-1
TGTGCCAGCAGCACACGGGACTTTCCCAATGAGCAGTACTTC
CASSTRDFPNEQYF
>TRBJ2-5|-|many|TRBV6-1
TGTGCCAGCAGATCGATCAGGGCGCCCCAAGAGACCCAGTACTTC
CASRSIRAPQETQYF
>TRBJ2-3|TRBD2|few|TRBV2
TGTGCCAGCAGACCCCTGCTGGCGGGGGGGCAGGATACGCAGTATTTT
CASRPLLAGGQDTQYF
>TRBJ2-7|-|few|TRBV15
TGTGCCACCAGCAGAGAGTTAAGGGATACCTACGAGCAGTACTTC
CATSRELRDTYEQYF
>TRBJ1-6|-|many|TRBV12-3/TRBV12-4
TGTGCCAGCAGTTTCGGGGTTAATTCACCCCTCCACTTT
CASSFGVNSPLHF
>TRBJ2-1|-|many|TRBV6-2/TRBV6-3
TGTGCCAGCAGTTGGGTCAGGAACAATGAGCAGTTCTTC
CASSWVRNNEQFF
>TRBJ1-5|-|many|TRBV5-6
TGTGCCAGCAGCCCCGACAAGGGCCTGGGGCCCCAGCATTTT
CASSPDKGLGPQHF
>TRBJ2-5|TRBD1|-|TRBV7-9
TGTGCCAGCAGCTTAGCGTCAGGGGGTACTGAGACCCAGTACTTC
CASSLASGGTETQYF
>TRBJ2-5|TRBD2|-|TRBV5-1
TGCGCCAGCAGCCCGGGGGGGGCGGAGGAGACCCAGTACTTC
CASSPGGAEETQYF
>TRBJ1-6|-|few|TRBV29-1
TGCAGCGTACTATCCAGGGGTGGCGTAAATTCACCCCTCCACTTT
CSVLSRGGVNSPLHF
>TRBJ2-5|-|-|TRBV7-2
TGTGCCAGCAGCCCCGGTCGGGGAGTTAGTTCGGAGACCCAGTACTTC
CASSPGRGVSSETQYF
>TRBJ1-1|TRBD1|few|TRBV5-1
TGCGCCAGCGCCCAGCTCCCGGGACAGTATGAAGCTTTCTTT
CASAQLPGQYEAFF
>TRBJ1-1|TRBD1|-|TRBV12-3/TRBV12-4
TGTGCCATCAGCCGTCCCCGGGACAGGGTAATAGAAGCTTTCTTT
CAISRPRDRVIEAFF
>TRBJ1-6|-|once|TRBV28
TGTGCCAGCAGTGGAACACAGGGATCGTCCGAATCACCCCTCCACTTT
CASSGTQGSSESPLHF
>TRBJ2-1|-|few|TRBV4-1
TGCGCCAGCAGCCAAGCAGCTAGGGGTAACAATGAGCAGTTCTTC
CASSQAARGNNEQFF
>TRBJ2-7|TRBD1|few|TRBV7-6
TGTGCCAGCAGCCCCCTCATGGCAGGGGGCGCATCCTACGAGCAGTACTTC
CASSPLMAGGASYEQYF
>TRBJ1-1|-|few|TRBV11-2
TGTGCCAGCAGCTTAGGGTTTCCAGGGCCGGGGAACACTGAAGCTTTCTTT
CASSLGFPGPGNTEAFF
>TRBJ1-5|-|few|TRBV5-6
TGTGCCAGCAGCTTGTGGACCGCTAATCAGCCCCAGCATTTT
CASSLWTANQPQHF
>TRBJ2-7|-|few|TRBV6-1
TGTGCCAGCAGTGAAGGTGCGGCCACCTACGAGCAGTACTTC
CASSEGAATYEQYF
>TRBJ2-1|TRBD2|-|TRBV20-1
TGCGGGGGGCTAGCGGGGTACAATGAGCAGTTCTTC
CGGLAGYNEQFF
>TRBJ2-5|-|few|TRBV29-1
TGCAGCGTTGATCACCGGACTACCCACCTGGAGACCCAGTACTTC
CSVDHRTTHLETQYF
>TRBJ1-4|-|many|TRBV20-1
TGCAGTGCTAGAGATCGAACAGTGGAAAAACTGTTTTTT
CSARDRTVEKLFF
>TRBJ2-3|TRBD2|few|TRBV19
TGTGCCAGTAGTATTGGGCTAGCGGCTAGCACAGATACGCAGTATTTT
CASSIGLAASTDTQYF
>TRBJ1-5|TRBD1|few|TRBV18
TGTGCCAGCTCACCGCAACAGGGGATTAGCAATCAGCCCCAGCATTTT
CASSPQQGISNQPQHF
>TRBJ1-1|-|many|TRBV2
TGTGCCAGAGCGGGGGGCATGAACACTGAAGCTTTCTTT
CARAGGMNTEAFF
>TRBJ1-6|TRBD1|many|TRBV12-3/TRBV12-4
TGTGCCAGCAGCCTAGGGACAGCCCGCTCCTATAATTCACCCCTCCACTTT
CASSLGTARSYNSPLHF
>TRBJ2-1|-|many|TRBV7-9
TGTGCCAGCAGCTTCTCTATGGCATTTATGCATGAGCAGTTCTTC
CASSFSMAFMHEQFF